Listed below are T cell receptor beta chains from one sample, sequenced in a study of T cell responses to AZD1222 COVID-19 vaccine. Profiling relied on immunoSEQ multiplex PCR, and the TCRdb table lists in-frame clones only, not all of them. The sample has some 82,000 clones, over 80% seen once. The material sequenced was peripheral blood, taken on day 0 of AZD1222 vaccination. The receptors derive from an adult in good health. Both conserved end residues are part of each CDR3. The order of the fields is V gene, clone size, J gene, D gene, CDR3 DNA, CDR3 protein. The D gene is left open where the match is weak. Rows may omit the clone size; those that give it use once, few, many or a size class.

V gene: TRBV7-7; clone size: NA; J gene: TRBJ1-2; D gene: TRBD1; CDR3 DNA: TGTGCCAGCAGCTCGATCGACAGGGGGGAAGGCTACACCTTC; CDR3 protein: CASSSIDRGEGYTF
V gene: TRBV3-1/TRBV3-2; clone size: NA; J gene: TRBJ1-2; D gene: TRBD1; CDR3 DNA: TGTGCCAGCAGCGCGCAGGGGGCCGGATATGGCTACACCTTC; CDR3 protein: CASSAQGAGYGYTF
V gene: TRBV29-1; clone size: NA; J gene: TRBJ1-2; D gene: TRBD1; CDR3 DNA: TGCAGCGTCCTCCTGGACAGGGGAAAAGGGTATGGCTACACCTTC; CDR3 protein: CSVLLDRGKGYGYTF
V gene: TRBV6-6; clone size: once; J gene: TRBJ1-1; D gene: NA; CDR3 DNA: TGTGCCAGCAGTTACTCTACAGGGACCACTGAAGCTTTCTTT; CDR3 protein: CASSYSTGTTEAFF
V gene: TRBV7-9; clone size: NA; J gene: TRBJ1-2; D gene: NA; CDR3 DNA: TGTGCCAGCAGCTGGGTCGGGGACGGCTACACCTTC; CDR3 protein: CASSWVGDGYTF
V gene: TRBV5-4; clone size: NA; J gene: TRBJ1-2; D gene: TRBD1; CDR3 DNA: TGTGCCAGCAGCTTGACCGGGACAGGGGATCGTGGCTACACCTTC; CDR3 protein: CASSLTGTGDRGYTF
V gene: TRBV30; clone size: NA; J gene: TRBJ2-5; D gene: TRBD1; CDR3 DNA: TGTGCCTGGAGTGTACGACAGGGGCTAGACGGGACCCAGTACTTC; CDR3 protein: CAWSVRQGLDGTQYF
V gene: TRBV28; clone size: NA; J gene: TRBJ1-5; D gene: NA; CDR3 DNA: TGTGCCAGCAGTTTATTAGGTCAGGGCGGCAATCAGCCCCAGCATTTT; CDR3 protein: CASSLLGQGGNQPQHF
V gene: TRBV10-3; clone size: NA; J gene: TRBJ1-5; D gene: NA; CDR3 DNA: TGTGCCATCAGTGAGTTTCAGTCTGGTCAGCCCCAGCATTTT; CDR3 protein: CAISEFQSGQPQHF
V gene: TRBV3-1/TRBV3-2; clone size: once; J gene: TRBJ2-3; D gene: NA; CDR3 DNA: TGTGCCAGCAGCCAAGGAATCGGTACGCAGTATTTT; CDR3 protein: CASSQGIGTQYF
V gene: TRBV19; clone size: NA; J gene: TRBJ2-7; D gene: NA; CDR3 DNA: TGTGCCAGTAGTGGAGGTAAGGTGAGGAGCTCCTACGAGCAGTACTTC; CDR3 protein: CASSGGKVRSSYEQYF
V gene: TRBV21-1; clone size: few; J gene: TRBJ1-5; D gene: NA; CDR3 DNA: TGTGCCAGCAGCAAAGGGAATAGCAATCAGCCCCAGCATTTT; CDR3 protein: CASSKGNSNQPQHF
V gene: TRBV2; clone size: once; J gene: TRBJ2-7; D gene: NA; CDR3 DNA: TGTGCCAGCAGTGGAGAGGCGGTCTCCTACGAGCAGTACTTC; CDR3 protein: CASSGEAVSYEQYF
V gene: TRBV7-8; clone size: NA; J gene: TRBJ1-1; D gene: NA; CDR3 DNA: TGTGCCAGCAGCTTGGCGACAGGTAGTAGGAACACTGAAGCTTTCTTT; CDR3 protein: CASSLATGSRNTEAFF
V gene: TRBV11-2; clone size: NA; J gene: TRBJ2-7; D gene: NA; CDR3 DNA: TGTGCCAGCAGCTTGAATCTGGCGTACGAGCAGTACTTC; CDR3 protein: CASSLNLAYEQYF
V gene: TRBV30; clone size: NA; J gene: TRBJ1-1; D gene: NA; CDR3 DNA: TGTGCCTGGAGTGTACAGGGAGTGAACACTGAAGCTTTCTTT; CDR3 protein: CAWSVQGVNTEAFF
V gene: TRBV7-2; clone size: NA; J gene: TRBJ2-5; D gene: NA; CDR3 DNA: TGTGCCAGCAGCTTCGGAGAGACCCAGTACTTC; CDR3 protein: CASSFGETQYF
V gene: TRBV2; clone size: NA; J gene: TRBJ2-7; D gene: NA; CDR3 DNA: TGTGCCAGCAGTGATGGGGCCCTGTACGAGCAGTACTTC; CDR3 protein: CASSDGALYEQYF
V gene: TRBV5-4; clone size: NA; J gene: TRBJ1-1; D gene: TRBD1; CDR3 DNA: TGTGCCAGCAGGACGACAGGGAAGAACACTGAAGCTTTCTTT; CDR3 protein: CASRTTGKNTEAFF
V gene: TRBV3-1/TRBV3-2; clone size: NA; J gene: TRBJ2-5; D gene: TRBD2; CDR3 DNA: TGTGCCAGCAGCCGGAGTAGCGGGGGCTTAGAGACCCAGTACTTC; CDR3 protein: CASSRSSGGLETQYF
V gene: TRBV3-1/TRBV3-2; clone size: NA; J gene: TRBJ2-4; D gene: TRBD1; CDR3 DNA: TGTGCCAGCAGCCCAACCCCGACAGGGACCAAAAACATTCAGTACTTC; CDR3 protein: CASSPTPTGTKNIQYF
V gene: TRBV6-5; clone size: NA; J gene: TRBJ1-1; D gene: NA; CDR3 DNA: TGTGCCAGCAGCAGGACAGAAAACACTGAAGCTTTCTTT; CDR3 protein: CASSRTENTEAFF
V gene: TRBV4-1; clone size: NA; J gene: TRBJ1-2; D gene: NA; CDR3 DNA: TGCGCCAGCAGCCAAGATCGGATAGGGGGGAATGGCTACACCTTC; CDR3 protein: CASSQDRIGGNGYTF
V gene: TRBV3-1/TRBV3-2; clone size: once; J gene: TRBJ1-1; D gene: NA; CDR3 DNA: TGTGCCAGCAGCCAATATGGGGGCACTGAAGCTTTCTTT; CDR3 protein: CASSQYGGTEAFF